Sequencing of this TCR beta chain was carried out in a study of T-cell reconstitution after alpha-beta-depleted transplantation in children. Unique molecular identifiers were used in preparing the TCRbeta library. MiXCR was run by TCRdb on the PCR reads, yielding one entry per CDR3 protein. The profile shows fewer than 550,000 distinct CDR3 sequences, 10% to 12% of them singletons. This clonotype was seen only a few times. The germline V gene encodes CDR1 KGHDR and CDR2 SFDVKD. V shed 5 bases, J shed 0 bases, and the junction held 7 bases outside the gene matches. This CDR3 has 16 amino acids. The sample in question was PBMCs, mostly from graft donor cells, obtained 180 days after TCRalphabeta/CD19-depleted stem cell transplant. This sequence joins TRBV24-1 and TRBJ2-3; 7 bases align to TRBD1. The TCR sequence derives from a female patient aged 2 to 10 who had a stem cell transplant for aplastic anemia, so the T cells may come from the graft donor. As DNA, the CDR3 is TGTGCCACCAGTGGGCAGACAGGGACGAGCACAGATACGCAGTATTTT. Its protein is CATSGQTGTSTDTQYF.